This T cell receptor (beta chain) was profiled in a study of blood T cell repertoires in COVID-19. Only one count was recorded for this clone. V was shortened by 3 bases and J by 4 bases, with 13 bases between the two germline ends. Per the germline V gene, CDR1 is GTSNPN and CDR2 is SVGIG (reference sequence). This CDR3 region has 15 residues. Here immunoSEQ multiplex PCR was the method, and the copy in TCRdb shows in-frame clones only, minus some. Seen here are 350,000 to 450,000 clones, over 75% observed once, and the top ten hold about 2.3%. The sample comprised peripheral blood. The chain couples TRBV30 to TRBJ1-6, with D maybe TRBD1 (5 bases). The TCR originated in a woman aged 55-70 years with COVID-19, enrolled during active disease. CDR3 loop: CAWSPLTAYNSPLHF. The CDR3 DNA follows: TGTGCCTGGAGCCCCCTGACAGCTTATAATTCACCCCTCCACTTT. The variable domain in full, completed from reference TRBV30 and TRBJ1-6, reads SQTIHQWPATLVQPVGSPLSLECTVEGTSNPNLYWYRQAAGRGLQLLFYSVGIGQISSEVPQNLSASRPQDRQFILSSKKLLLSDSGFYLCAWSPLTAYNSPLHFGNGTRLTVT.